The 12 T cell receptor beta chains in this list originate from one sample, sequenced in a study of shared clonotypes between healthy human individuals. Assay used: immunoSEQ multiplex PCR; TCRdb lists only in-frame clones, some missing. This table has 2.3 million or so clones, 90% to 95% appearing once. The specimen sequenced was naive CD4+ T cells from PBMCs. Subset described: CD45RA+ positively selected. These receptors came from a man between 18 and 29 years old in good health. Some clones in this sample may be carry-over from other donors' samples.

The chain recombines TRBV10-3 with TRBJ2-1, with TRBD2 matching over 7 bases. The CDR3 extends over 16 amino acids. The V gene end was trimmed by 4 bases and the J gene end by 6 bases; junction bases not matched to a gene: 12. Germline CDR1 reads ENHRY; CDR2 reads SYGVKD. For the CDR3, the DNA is TGTGCCATCAGTGGAAGGGAGGGGACGAAGGGCAATGAGCAGTTCTTC. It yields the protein CAISGREGTKGNEQFF.

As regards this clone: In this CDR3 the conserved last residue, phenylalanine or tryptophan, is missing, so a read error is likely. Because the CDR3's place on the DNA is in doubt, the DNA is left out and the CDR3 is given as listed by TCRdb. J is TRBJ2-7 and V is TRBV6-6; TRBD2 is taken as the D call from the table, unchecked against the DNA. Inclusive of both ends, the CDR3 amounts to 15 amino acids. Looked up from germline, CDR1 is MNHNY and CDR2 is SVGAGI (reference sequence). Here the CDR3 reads CASRPGLAGGDPHSI.

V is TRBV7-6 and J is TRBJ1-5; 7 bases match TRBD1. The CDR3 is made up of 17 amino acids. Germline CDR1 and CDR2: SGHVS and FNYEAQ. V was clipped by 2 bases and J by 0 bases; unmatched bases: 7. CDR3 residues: CASSLYGRGDSNQPQHF. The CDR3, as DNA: TGTGCCAGCAGCTTATATGGCAGGGGGGATAGCAATCAGCCCCAGCATTTT.

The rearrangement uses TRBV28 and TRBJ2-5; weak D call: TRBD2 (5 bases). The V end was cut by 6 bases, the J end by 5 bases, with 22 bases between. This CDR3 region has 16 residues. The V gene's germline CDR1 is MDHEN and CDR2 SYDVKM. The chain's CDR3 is CASSSPWLRTGETQYF. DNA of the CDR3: TGTGCCAGCAGCTCCCCATGGTTGAGGACGGGGGAGACCCAGTACTTC. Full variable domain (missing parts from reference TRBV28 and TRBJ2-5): DVKVTQSSRYLVKRTGEKVFLECVQDMDHENMFWYRQDPGLGLRLIYFSYDVKMKEKGDIPEGYSVSREKKERFSLILESASTNQTSMYLCASSSPWLRTGETQYFGPGTRLLVL.

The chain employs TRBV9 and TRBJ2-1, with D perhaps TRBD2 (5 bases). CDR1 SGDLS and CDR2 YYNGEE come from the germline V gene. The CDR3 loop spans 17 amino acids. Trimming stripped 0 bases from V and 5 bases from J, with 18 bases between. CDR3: CASSVVSAAEADNEQFF. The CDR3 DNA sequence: TGTGCCAGCAGCGTAGTATCGGCGGCGGAGGCCGACAATGAGCAGTTCTTC. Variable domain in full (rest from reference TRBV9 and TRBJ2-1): DSGVTQTPKHLITATGQRVTLRCSPRSGDLSVYWYQQSLDQGLQFLIQYYNGEERAKGNILERFSAQQFPDLHSELNLSSLELGDSALYFCASSVVSAAEADNEQFFGPGTRLTVL.

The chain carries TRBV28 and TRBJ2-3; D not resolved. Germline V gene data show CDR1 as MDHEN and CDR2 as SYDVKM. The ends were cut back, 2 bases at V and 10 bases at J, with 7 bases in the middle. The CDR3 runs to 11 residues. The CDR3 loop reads CASSLPAAQYF. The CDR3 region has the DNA TGTGCCAGCAGTTTACCCGCGGCGCAGTATTTT.

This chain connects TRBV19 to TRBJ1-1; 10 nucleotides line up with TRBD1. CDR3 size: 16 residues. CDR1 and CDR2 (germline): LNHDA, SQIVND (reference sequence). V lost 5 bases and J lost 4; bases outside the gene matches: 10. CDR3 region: CASSRTGDRGFTEAFF. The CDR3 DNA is TGTGCCAGTAGTCGAACCGGGGACAGGGGTTTCACTGAAGCTTTCTTT.

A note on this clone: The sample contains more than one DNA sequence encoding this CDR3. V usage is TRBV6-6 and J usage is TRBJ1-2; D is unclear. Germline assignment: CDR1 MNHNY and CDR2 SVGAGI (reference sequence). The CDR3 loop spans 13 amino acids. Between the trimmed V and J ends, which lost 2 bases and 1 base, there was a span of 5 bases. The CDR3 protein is CASSYGVNYGYTF. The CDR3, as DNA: TGTGCCAGCAGTTACGGGGTTAACTATGGCTACACCTTC.

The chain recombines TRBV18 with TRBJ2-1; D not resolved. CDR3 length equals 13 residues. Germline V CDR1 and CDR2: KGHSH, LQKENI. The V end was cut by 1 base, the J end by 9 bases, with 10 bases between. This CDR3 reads CASSPLVAREQFF. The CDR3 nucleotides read TGTGCCAGCTCACCACTTGTCGCCCGTGAGCAGTTCTTC. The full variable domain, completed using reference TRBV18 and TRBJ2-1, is NAGVMQNPRHLVRRRGQEARLRCSPMKGHSHVYWYRQLPEEGLKFMVYLQKENIIDESGMPKERFSAEFPKEGPSILRIQQVVRGDSAAYFCASSPLVAREQFFGPGTRLTVL.

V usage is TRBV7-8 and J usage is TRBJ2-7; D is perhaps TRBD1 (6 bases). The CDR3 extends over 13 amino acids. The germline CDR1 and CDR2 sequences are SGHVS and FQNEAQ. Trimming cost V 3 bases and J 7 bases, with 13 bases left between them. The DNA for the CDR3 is TGTGCCAGCAGCTTTTCAGGGGTTGGGGAGCAGTACTTC. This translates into CASSFSGVGEQYF.

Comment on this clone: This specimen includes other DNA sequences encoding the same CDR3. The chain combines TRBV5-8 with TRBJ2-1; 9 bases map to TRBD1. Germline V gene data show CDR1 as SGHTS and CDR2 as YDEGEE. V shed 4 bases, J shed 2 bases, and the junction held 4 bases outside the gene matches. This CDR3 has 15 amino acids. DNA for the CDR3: TGTGCCAGCAGCCCCACAGGGGGCACCTACAATGAGCAGTTCTTC. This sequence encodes CASSPTGGTYNEQFF.

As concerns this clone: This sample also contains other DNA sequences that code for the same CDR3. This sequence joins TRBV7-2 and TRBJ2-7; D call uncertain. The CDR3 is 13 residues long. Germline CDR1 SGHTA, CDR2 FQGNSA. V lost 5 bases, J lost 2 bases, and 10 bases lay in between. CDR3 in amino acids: CASSLRTAYEQYF. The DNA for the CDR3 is TGTGCCAGCAGCCTCAGGACCGCCTACGAGCAGTACTTC.